This T cell receptor beta chain was found in a study of blood T cell repertoires in COVID-19. Looking at the study overall: Researchers got acute and convalescent COVID-19 samples from the United States, Italy and Spain. T cells, B-cell-depleted T cells, or PBMCs supplied cDNA or gDNA.

V trimming: 4 bases; J trimming: 1 base; junction bases outside the gene matches: 1. Germline-derived CDR1 and CDR2 are MGHRA and YSYEKL. The CDR3 is 15 residues long. Original data processing: Amplification of reference gene primers provided the estimated nucleated cell counts. Some clones are missing from TCRdb's copy, which holds only in-frame ones; the method was immunoSEQ multiplex PCR. From that table come the V and J calls and clone size; the DNA was used to work out D and trimming. The repertoire has under 150,000 clones, 65% to 80% of them found once; the top ten carry roughly 4.5%. This clone was recorded a few times.

The receptor was derived from a man in his sixties with acute or convalescent COVID-19. Material: peripheral blood. The chain joins TRBV4-1 to TRBJ2-7; 13 nucleotides match TRBD2. CDR3 nucleotides: TGCGCCAGCAGCCTGGGACTAGCGGGATCCTACGAGCAGTACTTC. It specifies CASSLGLAGSYEQYF.